This T cell receptor beta chain was retrieved from a study of naive and memory T cell subsets. The library had UMIs added by 3' ligation of an oligonucleotide to TCR cDNA. Amplification of ligated cDNA took four PCR rounds with SP2 and nested alpha and beta constant primers. TCRdb re-called the 5' RACE reads with MiXCR, one entry per CDR3 protein. Among approximately 58,000 distinct CDR3 sequences listed, about 7% were seen once. This clonotype was observed many times. This CDR3 has 11 residues. Germline CDR1 reads SQVTM; CDR2 reads ANQGSEA. Trimming stripped 1 base from V and 4 bases from J, with 4 bases between.

V is TRBV29-1 and J is TRBJ1-1, with D unclear. The receptor comes from a male donor in good health. This chain's CDR3 is CSVEGSTEAFF. Here the CDR3 DNA reads TGCAGCGTTGAAGGTAGCACTGAAGCTTTCTTT.